The source of this TCR beta chain is a study of blood T cell repertoires in COVID-19. About the research overall: COVID-19 samples, acute and convalescent, were from the United States, Italy and Spain. In each case, the material was cDNA or gDNA derived from T cells, B-cell-depleted T cells, or PBMCs.

Study processing details: Amplified reference gene primers provided the basis for estimating nucleated cell counts. Only in-frame clones appear in the TCRdb table, and some are missing; sequencing was by immunoSEQ multiplex PCR. The V and J calls and clone size are taken from that table; D and trimming were inferred from the DNA. The sample lists 150,000 to 200,000 clones, 80% to 85% seen once, with about 14% in the top ten. Seattle's enrolled individuals joined amid active infection and were then monitored longitudinally. Deletions cut 7 bases from V and 4 bases from J, with 11 bases between. CDR1 is MNHEY and CDR2 is SVGAGI in the germline V gene. The CDR3 spans 13 residues.

The sequencing input was peripheral blood. This sequence originates from a woman in her seventies with COVID-19, enrolled during active disease. The V call is TRBV6-5, the J call TRBJ1-5; tentative D call: TRBD1 (6 bases). In DNA form, the CDR3 reads TGTGCCAGCACCCCCGACAGGAATCAGCCCCAGCATTTT. Translated, it gives CASTPDRNQPQHF.